This T cell receptor beta chain was obtained from a study of blood T cell repertoires in COVID-19. Across the whole study: Sample material is recorded as cDNA or gDNA derived from T cells, B-cell-depleted T cells, or PBMCs.

Recovery meant two consecutive negative NP/OP PCR tests, professional clearance, or resolved symptoms. Unmatched junction bases numbered 1, after V lost 1 base and J lost 2 bases. The CDR3 is 15 residues long. Germline CDR1 SEHNR, CDR2 FQNEAQ (reference sequence). This clone was counted a few times. Authors' processing steps: Estimates of nucleated cell counts were drawn from the amplification of reference gene primers. The assay was immunoSEQ multiplex PCR, and TCRdb's table has in-frame clones only and misses some. The V and J calls and clone size were taken over from that table, and D and trimming were inferred from the DNA. Of 250,000 to 350,000 clones detected, about nine tenths appear once; the ten largest clones hold 0.9% to 1.2%.

The rearrangement joins TRBV7-9 to TRBJ1-5, with 8 bases fitting TRBD1. This sequence originates from a woman aged 25 to 39 who had recovered from COVID-19. The sequenced material came from PBMCs or T cells enriched from blood (not recorded which). DNA of the CDR3: TGTGCCAGCAGCTTAGTGGGACAGGGCAATCAGCCCCAGCATTTT. It is translated as CASSLVGQGNQPQHF.